This T cell receptor beta chain came from a study of beta chain features in type 1 diabetes. General study points: In comparison with healthy donors, patients had naive, central memory and Treg TCRB repertoires that appeared more similar. All four CD4+ subsets of Type 1 diabetes patients contained TCRB CDR3s that were moderately but significantly shorter. Insertions at VDJ junctions were less frequent in type 1 diabetes patients. These patients also deleted more nucleotides at the same junctions. For patients and controls alike, PCR might favor shorter templates to the same degree.

Investigators reverse transcribed all isolated RNA, so they sequenced expressed TCRB transcripts. Only in-frame clones appear in the TCRdb table, and some are missing; sequencing was by immunoSEQ multiplex PCR. There are 680,000 or so clones in the sample; around an eighth occur only once, and approximately 0.022% lies in the top ten. V was clipped by 4 bases and J by 8 bases, with 6 bases between them. Germline V CDR1 and CDR2: SEHNR, FQNEAQ (reference sequence). CDR3 length: 12 amino acids. This clone has more than one count but fewer than ten. Its antigen is still unknown. Sorting that relied on CD45RO/CCR7/CD25/CD127/CD95/CD27 yielded CD4+ naive, central memory, regulatory and stem cell-like memory cells.

The sequence was obtained from a man aged 18 to 30 with type 1 diabetes. The chain combines TRBV7-9 with TRBJ1-6; D not resolved. The specimen sequenced was naive CD4+ T cells from blood. CDR3 sequence (DNA): TGTGCCAGCAGCTCAGTACATTCACCCCTCCACTTT. Protein sequence: CASSSVHSPLHF.